The source of this T cell receptor beta chain is a study of neurological immune-mediated disorders. V shed 0 bases and J shed 0 bases, with 11 bases lying between them. Germline V gene lookup returns CDR1 SGHRS and CDR2 YFSETQ. The CDR3 is 16 residues long. A few counts support this clonotype. cDNA synthesis was performed by 5'RACE with 10-nucleotide random UMIs. TCRdb ran MiXCR on the 5' RACE reads and lists one entry per CDR3 protein. The repertoire includes 15,000 to 20,000 distinct CDR3 sequences, about 20% of them detected once, and around 23% sits in the top ten. Healthy control samples came from blood bank volunteers in Maryland, USA.

This sequence originates from a man between 50 and 59 years old in good health. The sequenced material came from PBMCs. J is TRBJ2-3 and V is TRBV5-1; D not certain. The CDR3, as DNA: TGCGCCAGCAGCTTGGCGCTTATAGGGAGCACAGATACGCAGTATTTT. It specifies CASSLALIGSTDTQYF.